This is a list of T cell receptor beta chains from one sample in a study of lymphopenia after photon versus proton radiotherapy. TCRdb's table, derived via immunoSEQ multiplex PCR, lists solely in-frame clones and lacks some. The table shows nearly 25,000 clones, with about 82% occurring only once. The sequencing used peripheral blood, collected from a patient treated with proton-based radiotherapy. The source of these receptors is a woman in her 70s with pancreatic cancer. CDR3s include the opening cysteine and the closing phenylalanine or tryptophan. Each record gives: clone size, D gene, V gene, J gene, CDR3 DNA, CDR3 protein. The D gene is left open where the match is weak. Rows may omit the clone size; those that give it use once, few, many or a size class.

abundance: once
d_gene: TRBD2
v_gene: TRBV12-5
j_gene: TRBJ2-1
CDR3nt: TGTGCTAGTGGTTTGGCCCCCTCTAGCGGGATCGGGTATGAGCAGTTCTTC
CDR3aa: CASGLAPSSGIGYEQFF

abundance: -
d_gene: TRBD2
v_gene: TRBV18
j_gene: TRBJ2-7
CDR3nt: TGTGCCAGCTCACCAAAGCCGGAGGGAGGGGAGCAGTACTTC
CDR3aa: CASSPKPEGGEQYF

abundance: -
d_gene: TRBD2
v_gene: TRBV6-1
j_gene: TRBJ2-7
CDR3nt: TGTGCCAGCAGTTCATGGACTAGCGGAGTATACGAGCAGTACTTC
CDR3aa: CASSSWTSGVYEQYF

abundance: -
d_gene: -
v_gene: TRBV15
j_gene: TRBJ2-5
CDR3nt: TGTGCCACCAGCCGTGCCGGTTGGACCCAAGAGACCCAGTACTTC
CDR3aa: CATSRAGWTQETQYF

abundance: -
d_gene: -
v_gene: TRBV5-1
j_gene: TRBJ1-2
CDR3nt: TGCGCCAGCAGCTTTGGGGGGCTTAGCTATGGCTACACCTTC
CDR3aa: CASSFGGLSYGYTF

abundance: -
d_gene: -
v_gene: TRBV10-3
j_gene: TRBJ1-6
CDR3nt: TGTGCCATCAGTGAGTCGAAGGGGAATTCACCCCTCCACTTT
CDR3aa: CAISESKGNSPLHF

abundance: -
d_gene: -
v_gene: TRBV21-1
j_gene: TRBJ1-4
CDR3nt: TGTGCCAGCAGCAACTTCCGACGACAGGGTGGTGAAAAACTGTTTTTT
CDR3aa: CASSNFRRQGGEKLFF

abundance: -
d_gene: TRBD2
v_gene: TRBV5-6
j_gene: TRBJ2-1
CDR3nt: TGTGCCAGCAGCACCCGACTAGCGGGAGGGAATGAGCAGTTCTTC
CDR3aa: CASSTRLAGGNEQFF

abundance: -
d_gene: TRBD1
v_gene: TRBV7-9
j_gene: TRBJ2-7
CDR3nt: TGTGCCAGCAGCTTTTTAGGACAGGGATCCTACGAGCAGTACTTC
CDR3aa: CASSFLGQGSYEQYF

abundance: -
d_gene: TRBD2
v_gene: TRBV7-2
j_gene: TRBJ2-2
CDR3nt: TGTGCCAGCAGCTTACTCGCGGGAGGTACCGGGGAGCTGTTTTTT
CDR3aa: CASSLLAGGTGELFF

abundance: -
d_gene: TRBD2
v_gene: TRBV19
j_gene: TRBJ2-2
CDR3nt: TGTGCCAGTGGGACTAGCGGGAGCACCGGGGAGCTGTTTTTT
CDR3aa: CASGTSGSTGELFF

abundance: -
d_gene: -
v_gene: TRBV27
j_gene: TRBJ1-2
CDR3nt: TGTGCCAGCAGACTCAGGGGCTCTTTAAGGATCGATGGCTACACCTTC
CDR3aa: CASRLRGSLRIDGYTF

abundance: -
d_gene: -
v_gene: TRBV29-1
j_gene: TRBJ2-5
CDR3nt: TGCAGCGTTGACAGGGGTGGAGAGACCCAGTACTTC
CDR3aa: CSVDRGGETQYF

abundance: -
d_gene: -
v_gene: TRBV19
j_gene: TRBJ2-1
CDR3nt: TGTGCCAGTAGTTATCCTTCGTCCAATGAGCAGTTCTTC
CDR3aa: CASSYPSSNEQFF

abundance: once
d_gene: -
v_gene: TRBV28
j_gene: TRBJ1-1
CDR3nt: TGTGCCAGCGGGGTTGACAGGAACACTGAAGCTTTCTTT
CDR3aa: CASGVDRNTEAFF

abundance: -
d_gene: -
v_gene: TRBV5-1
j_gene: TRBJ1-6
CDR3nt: TGCGCCAGCAGCTTGACGGAAGATAATTCACCCCTCCACTTT
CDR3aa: CASSLTEDNSPLHF

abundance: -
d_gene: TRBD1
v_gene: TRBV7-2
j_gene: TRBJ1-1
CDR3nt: TGTGCCAGCAGGCCGGGACAGGTGGTTAGTGGGCTGAGAGCTTTCTTT
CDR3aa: CASRPGQVVSGLRAFF

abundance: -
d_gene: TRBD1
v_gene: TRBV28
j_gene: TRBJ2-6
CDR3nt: TGTGCCAGCAGTCGGGACAGCTCTGGGGCCAACGTCCTGACTTTC
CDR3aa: CASSRDSSGANVLTF

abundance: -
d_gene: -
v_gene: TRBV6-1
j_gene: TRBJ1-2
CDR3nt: TGTGCCAGCAGTGAACGTTCATGGGGCAGGGACCATGGCTACACCTTC
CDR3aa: CASSERSWGRDHGYTF

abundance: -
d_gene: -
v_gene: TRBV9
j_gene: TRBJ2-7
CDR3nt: TGTGCCAGCAGGAACAAAGACATCCCCACCTACGAGCAGTACTTC
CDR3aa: CASRNKDIPTYEQYF

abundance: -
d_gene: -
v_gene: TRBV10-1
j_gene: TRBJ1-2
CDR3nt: TGCGCCAGCACTTCGGGACACCCAGATGGCTACACCTTC
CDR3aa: CASTSGHPDGYTF

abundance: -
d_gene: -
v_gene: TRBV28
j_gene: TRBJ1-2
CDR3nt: TGTGCCAGCAGTCCCGCCCAACCTAACTATGGCTACACCTTC
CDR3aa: CASSPAQPNYGYTF

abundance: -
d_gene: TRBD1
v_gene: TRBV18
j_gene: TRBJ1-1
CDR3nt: TGTGCCAGCTCACAGACGCAGGGGGATGAAGCTTTCTTT
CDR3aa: CASSQTQGDEAFF

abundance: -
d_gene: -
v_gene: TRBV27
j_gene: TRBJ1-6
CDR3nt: TGTGCCAGCAAGATCACAGCTAGTCATAATTCACCCCTCCACTTT
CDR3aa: CASKITASHNSPLHF

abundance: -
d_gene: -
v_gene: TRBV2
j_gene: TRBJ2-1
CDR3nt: TGTGCCAGCAGTAAGTCGAATGAGCAGTTCTTC
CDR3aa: CASSKSNEQFF

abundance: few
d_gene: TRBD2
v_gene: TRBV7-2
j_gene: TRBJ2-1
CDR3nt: TGTGCCAGCAGCTCAGGGGTAGCGGGAGGCGGGAATGAGCAGTTCTTC
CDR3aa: CASSSGVAGGGNEQFF

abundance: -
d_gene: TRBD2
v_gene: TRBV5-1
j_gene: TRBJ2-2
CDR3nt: TGCGCCAGCAGTCCGACTAGCGGGAGCCCCGGCGGGGAGCTGTTTTTT
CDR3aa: CASSPTSGSPGGELFF

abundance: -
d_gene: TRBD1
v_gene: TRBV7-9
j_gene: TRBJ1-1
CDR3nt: TGTGCCAGCAGCCCTGAGGACAGGGAAGCTTTCTTT
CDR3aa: CASSPEDREAFF

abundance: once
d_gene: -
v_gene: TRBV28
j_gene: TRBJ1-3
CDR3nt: TGTGCCAGCAGCTTACAGGGCTGGGGGGCGATTAGCTCTGGAAACACCATATATTTT
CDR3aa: CASSLQGWGAISSGNTIYF

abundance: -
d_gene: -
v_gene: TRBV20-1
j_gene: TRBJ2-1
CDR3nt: TGCAGTGCCCCGGGGGTTGGGGAGCAGTTCTTC
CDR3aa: CSAPGVGEQFF

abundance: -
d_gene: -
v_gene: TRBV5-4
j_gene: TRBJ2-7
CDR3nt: TGTGCCAGCAGCCGCGGGTTCTCCTACGAGCAGTACTTC
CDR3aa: CASSRGFSYEQYF

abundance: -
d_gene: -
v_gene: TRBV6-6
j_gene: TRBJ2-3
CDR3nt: TGTGCCAGCAGTTATTACGGGACTAGCACAGATACGCAGTATTTT
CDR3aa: CASSYYGTSTDTQYF

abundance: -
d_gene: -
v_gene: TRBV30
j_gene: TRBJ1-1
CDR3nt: TGTGCCTTCTCCCGTCGGGGCGGACTGAACACTGAAGCTTTCTTT
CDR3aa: CAFSRRGGLNTEAFF

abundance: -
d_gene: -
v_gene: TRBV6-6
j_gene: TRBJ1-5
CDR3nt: TGTGCCAGCAGTTACTCGAGAGGGGGGGGGCAGCCCCAGCATTTT
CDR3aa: CASSYSRGGGQPQHF